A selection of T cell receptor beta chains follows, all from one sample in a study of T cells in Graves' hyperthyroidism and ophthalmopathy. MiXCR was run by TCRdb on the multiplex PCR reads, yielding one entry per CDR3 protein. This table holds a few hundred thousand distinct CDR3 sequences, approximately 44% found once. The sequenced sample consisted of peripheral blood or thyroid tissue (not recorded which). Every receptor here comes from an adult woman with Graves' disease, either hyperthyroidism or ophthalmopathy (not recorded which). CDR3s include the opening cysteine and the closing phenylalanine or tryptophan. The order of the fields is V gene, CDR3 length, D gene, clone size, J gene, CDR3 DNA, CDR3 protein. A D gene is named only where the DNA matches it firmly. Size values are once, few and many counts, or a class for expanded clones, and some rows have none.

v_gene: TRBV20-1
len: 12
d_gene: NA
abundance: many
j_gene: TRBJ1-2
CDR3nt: TGCAGTCCCGGCAGGGGATCGGCTGGCTACACCTTC
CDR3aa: CSPGRGSAGYTF

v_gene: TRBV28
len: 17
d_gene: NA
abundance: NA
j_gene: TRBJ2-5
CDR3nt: TGTGCCAGCAGTTTAAGTTCTACGGGGTTAGAACAAGAGACCCAGTACTTC
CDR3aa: CASSLSSTGLEQETQYF

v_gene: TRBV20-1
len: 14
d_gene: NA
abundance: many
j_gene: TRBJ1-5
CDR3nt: TGCAGTGCTAGAGATGCCCGGGGCGGTCAGCCCCAGCATTTT
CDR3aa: CSARDARGGQPQHF

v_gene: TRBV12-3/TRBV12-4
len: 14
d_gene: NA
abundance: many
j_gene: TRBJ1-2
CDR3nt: TGTGCCAGCAATCAGGCAGCCCAGACCTATGGCTACACCTTC
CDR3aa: CASNQAAQTYGYTF

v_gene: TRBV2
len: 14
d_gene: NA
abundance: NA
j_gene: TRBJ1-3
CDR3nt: TGTGCCAGCAGTGAGGCTGGGGGTCGAAACACCATATATTTT
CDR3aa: CASSEAGGRNTIYF

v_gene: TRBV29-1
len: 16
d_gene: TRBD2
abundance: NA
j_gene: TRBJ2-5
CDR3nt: TGCAGCGTTTCCAAGGCGACCGGGACTAGCGGAGAGACCCAGTACTTC
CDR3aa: CSVSKATGTSGETQYF

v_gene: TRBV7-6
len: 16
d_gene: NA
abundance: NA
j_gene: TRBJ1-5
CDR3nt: TGTGCCAGCAGCTTAGCACCTGGCCCCGGGTTCCAGCCCCAGCATTTT
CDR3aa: CASSLAPGPGFQPQHF

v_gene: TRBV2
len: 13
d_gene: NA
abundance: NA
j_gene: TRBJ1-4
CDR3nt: TGTGCCAGCAGGGGTTACCAAGAGGAAAAACTGTTTTTT
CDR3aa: CASRGYQEEKLFF

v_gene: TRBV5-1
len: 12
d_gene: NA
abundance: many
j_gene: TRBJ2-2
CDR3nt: TGTGCCAGCAGCTTAGCTTCCGGGGAGCTGTTTTTT
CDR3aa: CASSLASGELFF

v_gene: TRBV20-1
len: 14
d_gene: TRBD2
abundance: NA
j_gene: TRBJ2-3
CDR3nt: TGCAGTGCCACACTAGCGGGAGGAGCAGATACGCAGTATTTT
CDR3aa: CSATLAGGADTQYF

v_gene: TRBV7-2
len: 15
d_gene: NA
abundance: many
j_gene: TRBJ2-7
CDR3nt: TGTGCCAGCAGCTTAGCCGGGCCAGGGCCCTACGAGCAGTACTTC
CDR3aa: CASSLAGPGPYEQYF

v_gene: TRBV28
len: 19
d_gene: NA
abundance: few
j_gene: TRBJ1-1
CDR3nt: TGTGCCAGCAGTTTAGTGGCGTTTAAATCGGTGGGGAGAAACACTGAAGCTTTCTTT
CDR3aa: CASSLVAFKSVGRNTEAFF

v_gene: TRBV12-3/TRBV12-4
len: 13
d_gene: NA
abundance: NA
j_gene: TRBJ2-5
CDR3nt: TGTGCCAGCAGTCAGGGACCGAATCAGCCCCAGTACTTC
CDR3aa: CASSQGPNQPQYF

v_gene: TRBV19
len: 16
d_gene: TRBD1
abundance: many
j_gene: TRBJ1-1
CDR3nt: TGTGCCAGTCACAAACTACAGGGGGCTTTGAACACTGAAGCTTTCTTT
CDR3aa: CASHKLQGALNTEAFF

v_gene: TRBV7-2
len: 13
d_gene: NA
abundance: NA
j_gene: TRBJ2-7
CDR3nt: TGTGCCAGCAGCTTGGCACAGGGAATCGAGCAGTACTTC
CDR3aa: CASSLAQGIEQYF

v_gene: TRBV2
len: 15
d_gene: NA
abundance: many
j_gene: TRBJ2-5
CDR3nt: TGTGCCAGCAGTACAGGGGGACTAGTGGGGGAGACCCAGTACTTC
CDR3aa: CASSTGGLVGETQYF

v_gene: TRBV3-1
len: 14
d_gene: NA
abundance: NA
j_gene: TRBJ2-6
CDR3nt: TGTGCCAGCAGCCTATTATTCCAGGGTCCCGTCCTGACTTTC
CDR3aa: CASSLLFQGPVLTF